The clone carrying this T cell receptor (beta chain) has just one count. The antigen is undetermined. These data come from a study of T cell responses to AZD1222 COVID-19 vaccine. The table came from immunoSEQ multiplex PCR; TCRdb's copy has only in-frame clones and leaves some out. The table records 150,000 to 200,000 clones, roughly 90% of them present only once. General study points: CD4 TCRs linked to vaccination spanned spike, dominating at 160-218 and 743-854.

This specimen was peripheral blood, taken 28 days after the second AZD1222 dose. The TCR was taken from an adult who received the AZD1222 COVID-19 vaccine.

CDR3 loop: CASSPGQGRGTDTQYF. DNA for the CDR3: TGCGCCAGCAGCCCCGGACAGGGACGAGGCACAGATACGCAGTATTTT. The chain employs TRBV5-1 and TRBJ2-3, with 8 bases matching TRBD1. Germline V gives CDR1 SGHRS, CDR2 YFSETQ. This CDR3 is built from 16 residues. The J segment lost 1 base and the V segment lost 4 bases, leaving 8 bases of the junction unmatched. Looking up the rest from reference TRBV5-1 and TRBJ2-3 gives the full variable domain: KAGVTQTPRYLIKTRGQQVTLSCSPISGHRSVSWYQQTPGQGLQFLFEYFSETQRNKGNFPGRFSGRQFSNSRSEMNVSTLELGDSALYLCASSPGQGRGTDTQYFGPGTRLTVL.